What follows are 10 T cell receptor beta chains derived from one specimen sequenced in a study of a mutant IDH1 vaccine in newly diagnosed glioma. No cognate antigen is known for these TCRs. As to time point: week 5, during vaccination. Topical imiquimod accompanied each vaccine dose, which consisted of 300 ug of mutant IDH1 20-mer peptide. Generated by immunoSEQ multiplex PCR, the TCRdb table keeps only in-frame clones and is missing some. The sample carries 37,000 or so clones, about 79% recorded once. The material was PBMCs, obtained from a glioma patient whose treatment included an IDH1 peptide vaccine. The origin of the receptors is a man between 25 and 39 years old with glioma.

The chain carries TRBV11-2 and TRBJ2-3; no definite D call. Deletions cut 4 bases from V and 8 bases from J, with 10 bases between. The CDR3 is 12 amino acids. CDR1 is SGHAT and CDR2 is FQNNGV in the germline V gene. CDR3 sequence (DNA): TGTGCCAGCAGCTCCACGTCACGTACGCAGTATTTT. Protein product: CASSSTSRTQYF.

J is TRBJ2-1 and V is TRBV19; D gene unclear. The CDR3 is 13 amino acids. Trimming took 9 bases from V and 5 from J, leaving 14 bases between them. Germline CDR1 LNHDA, CDR2 SQIVND (reference sequence). CDR3 sequence reads: CASGQLLNNEQFF. CDR3 coding DNA: TGTGCCAGCGGGCAGTTATTAAACAATGAGCAGTTCTTC. Supplemented by reference TRBV19 and TRBJ2-1, the full variable domain reads DGGITQSPKYLFRKEGQNVTLSCEQNLNHDAMYWYRQDPGQGLRLIYYSQIVNDFQKGDIAEGYSVSREKKESFPLTVTSAQKNPTAFYLCASGQLLNNEQFFGPGTRLTVL.

V is TRBV7-2 and J is TRBJ1-5; D is undetermined. The CDR3 runs to 15 residues. CDR1 and CDR2 from the germline V gene are SGHTA and FQGNSA. V shed 0 bases and J shed 4 bases, with 10 bases lying between them. The DNA for the CDR3 is TGTGCCAGCAGCTTAGCGCAAGGCAGAAATCAGCCCCAGCATTTT. Amino acid sequence: CASSLAQGRNQPQHF.

The rearrangement joins TRBV6-6 to TRBJ2-2; 8 positions agree with TRBD2. Germline V lookup: CDR1 MNHNY, CDR2 SVGAGI (reference sequence). Losses at the gene ends were 5 bases for V and 7 bases for J; bases not matched to a gene: 12. This CDR3 is 16 amino acids long. The CDR3 DNA sequence: TGTGCCAGCAGTGCCTGGATAGTAGCGGGGAGCGGGGAGCTGTTTTTT. Encoded protein: CASSAWIVAGSGELFF.

Comment on this clone: Other nucleotide sequences in the sample specify the same CDR3. This chain connects TRBV5-6 to TRBJ1-4; the D is unclear. The CDR3 loop spans 12 amino acids. From germline, CDR1 is SGHDT and CDR2 YYEEEE. V was cut by 2 bases and J by 5 bases, with 4 bases left in between. DNA of the CDR3: TGTGCCAGCAGCTTACTGAATGAAAAACTGTTTTTT. Residues: CASSLLNEKLFF.

The chain links TRBV30 to TRBJ2-2, with 9 bases matching TRBD2. The CDR3 consists of 16 residues. CDR1 and CDR2 (germline): GTSNPN, SVGIG (reference sequence). J was trimmed by 3 bases and V by 0 bases; bases with no gene match: 5. The DNA of the CDR3 is TGTGCCTGGAGTGTACGGGGACTAGCCGACACCGGGGAGCTGTTTTTT. Protein sequence: CAWSVRGLADTGELFF.

The chain is built from TRBV23-1 and TRBJ2-1, with 7 bases that match TRBD1. TRBV23-1 is known as an ORF, though its function is uncertain. Unmatched junction bases numbered 23, after V lost 3 bases and J lost 9 bases. The CDR3 is 19 residues long. CDR3 DNA: TGCGCCAGCAGTCAGTCGGGCACCCCGACAGGGCCGTCGGGTGGTGAGCAGTTCTTC. Encoded protein: CASSQSGTPTGPSGGEQFF.

This clone came up a few times. The rearrangement links TRBV27 to TRBJ1-2; D unresolved. The CDR3 covers 14 residues. Germline loops: CDR1 MNHEY, CDR2 SMNVEV (reference sequence). Deletions cut 5 bases from V and 4 bases from J, with 14 bases between. CDR3 protein: CASSRSGPSYGYTF. CDR3 DNA sequence: TGTGCCAGCAGTCGCTCCGGGCCGAGCTATGGCTACACCTTC.

CDR3 residues: CASRDGLAGTGELFF. For the CDR3, the DNA is TGTGCCAGCAGAGATGGACTAGCGGGCACCGGGGAGCTGTTTTTT. The chain uses TRBV2 and TRBJ2-2; 11 bases are shared with TRBD2. Looked up from germline, CDR1 is SNHLY and CDR2 is FYNNEI. The CDR3 has 15 amino acids. V gave up 6 bases and J gave up 4 bases; unmatched junction bases: 4.

The rearrangement links TRBV20-1 to TRBJ2-5; a weak D match, TRBD2 (5 bases). Trimming stripped 1 base from V and 9 bases from J, with 9 bases between. Per the germline V gene, CDR1 is DFQATT and CDR2 is SNEGSKA (reference sequence). CDR3 length: 11 residues. The CDR3 reads CSARGKLAQYF. CDR3 coding DNA: TGCAGTGCTAGAGGCAAACTAGCCCAGTACTTC.